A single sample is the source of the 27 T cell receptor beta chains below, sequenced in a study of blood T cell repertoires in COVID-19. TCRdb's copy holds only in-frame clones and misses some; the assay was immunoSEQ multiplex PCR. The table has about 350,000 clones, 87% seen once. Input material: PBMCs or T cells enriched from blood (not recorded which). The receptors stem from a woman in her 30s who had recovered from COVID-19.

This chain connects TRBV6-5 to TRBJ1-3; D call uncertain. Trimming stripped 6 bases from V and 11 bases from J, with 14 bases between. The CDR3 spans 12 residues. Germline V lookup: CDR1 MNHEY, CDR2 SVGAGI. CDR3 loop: CASSRRTDAIYF. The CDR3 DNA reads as TGTGCCAGCAGCCGTCGGACTGATGCCATATATTTT.

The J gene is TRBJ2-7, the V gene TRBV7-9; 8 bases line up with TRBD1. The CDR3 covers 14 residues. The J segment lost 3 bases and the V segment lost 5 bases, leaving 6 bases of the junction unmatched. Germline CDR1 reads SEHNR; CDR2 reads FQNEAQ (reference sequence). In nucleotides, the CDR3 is TGTGCCAGCAGCAGACAGGGGCAGGACTACGAGCAGTACTTC. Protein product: CASSRQGQDYEQYF.

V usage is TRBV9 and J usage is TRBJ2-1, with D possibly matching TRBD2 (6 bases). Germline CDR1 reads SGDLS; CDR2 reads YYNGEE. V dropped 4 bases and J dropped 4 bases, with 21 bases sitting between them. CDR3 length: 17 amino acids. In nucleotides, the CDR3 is TGTGCCAGCAGCCCCTCAGGTCGAGGGGAGGTGTACAATGAGCAGTTCTTC. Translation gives CASSPSGRGEVYNEQFF.

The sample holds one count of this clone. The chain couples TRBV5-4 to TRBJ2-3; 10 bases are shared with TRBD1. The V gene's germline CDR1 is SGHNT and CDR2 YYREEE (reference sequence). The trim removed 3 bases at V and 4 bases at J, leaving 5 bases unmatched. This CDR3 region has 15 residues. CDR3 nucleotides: TGTGCCAGCAGCTCGACAGGGGGCGACTCAGATACGCAGTATTTT. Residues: CASSSTGGDSDTQYF. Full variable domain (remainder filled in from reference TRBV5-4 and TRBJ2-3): ETGVTQSPTHLIKTRGQQVTLRCSSQSGHNTVSWYQQALGQGPQFIFQYYREEENGRGNFPPRFSGLQFPNYSSELNVNALELDDSALYLCASSSTGGDSDTQYFGPGTRLTVL.

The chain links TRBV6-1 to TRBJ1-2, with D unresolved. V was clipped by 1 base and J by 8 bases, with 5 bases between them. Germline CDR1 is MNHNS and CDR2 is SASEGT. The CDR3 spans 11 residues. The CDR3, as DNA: TGTGCCAGCAGTGAAGTTAGCGGCTACACCTTC. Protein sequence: CASSEVSGYTF.

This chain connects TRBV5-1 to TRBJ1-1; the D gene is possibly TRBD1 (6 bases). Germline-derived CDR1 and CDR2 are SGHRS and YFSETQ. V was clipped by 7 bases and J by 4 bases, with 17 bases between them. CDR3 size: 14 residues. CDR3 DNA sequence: TGCGCCAGCGGATCTCAGGGGTCGGGCACTGAAGCTTTCTTT. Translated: CASGSQGSGTEAFF.

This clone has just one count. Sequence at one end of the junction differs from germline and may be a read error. CDR3 sequence reads: CSVEGTGGKQYNEQFF. The CDR3 bases are TGCAGCGTCGAAGGGACAGGGGGCAAACAGTACAATGAGCAGTTCTTC. The V and J genes are TRBV29-1 and TRBJ2-1; TRBD1 matches at 12 bases. There are 16 residues in the CDR3. The V gene's germline CDR1 is SQVTM and CDR2 ANQGSEA.

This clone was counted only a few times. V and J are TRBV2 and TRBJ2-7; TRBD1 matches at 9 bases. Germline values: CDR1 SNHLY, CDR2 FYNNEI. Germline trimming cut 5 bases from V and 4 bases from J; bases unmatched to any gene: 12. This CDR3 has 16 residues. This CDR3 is CASSPMTWGQGYEQYF. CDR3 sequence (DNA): TGTGCCAGCAGTCCCATGACTTGGGGACAGGGATACGAGCAGTACTTC. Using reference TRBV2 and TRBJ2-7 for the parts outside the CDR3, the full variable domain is EPEVTQTPSHQVTQMGQEVILRCVPISNHLYFYWYRQILGQKVEFLVSFYNNEISEKSEIFDDQFSVERPDGSNFTLKIRSTKLEDSAMYFCASSPMTWGQGYEQYFGPGTRLTVT.

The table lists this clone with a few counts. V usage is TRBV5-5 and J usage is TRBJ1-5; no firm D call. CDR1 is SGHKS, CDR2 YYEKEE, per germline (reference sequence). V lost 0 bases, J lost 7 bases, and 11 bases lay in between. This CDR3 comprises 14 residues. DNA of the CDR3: TGTGCCAGCAGCTTGGCCCTAGACCCCCAGCCCCAGCATTTT. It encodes CASSLALDPQPQHF.

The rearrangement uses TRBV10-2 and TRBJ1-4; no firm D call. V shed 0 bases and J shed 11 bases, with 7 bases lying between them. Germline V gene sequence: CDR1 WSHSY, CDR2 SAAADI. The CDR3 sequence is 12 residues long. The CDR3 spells CASSESGPKLFF. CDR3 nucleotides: TGCGCCAGCAGTGAGTCCGGTCCTAAACTGTTTTTT.

CDR3 in amino acids: CASNEGDRGRGEQYF. The CDR3 region has the DNA TGTGCCAGCAACGAAGGGGACAGGGGACGCGGCGAGCAGTACTTC. The chain has TRBV5-4 and TRBJ2-7; 10 bases line up with TRBD1. CDR1 SGHNT and CDR2 YYREEE come from the germline V gene (reference sequence). This CDR3 is built from 15 residues. Trimming at V came to 6 bases and at J to 6 bases, leaving 12 bases not matched to a gene.

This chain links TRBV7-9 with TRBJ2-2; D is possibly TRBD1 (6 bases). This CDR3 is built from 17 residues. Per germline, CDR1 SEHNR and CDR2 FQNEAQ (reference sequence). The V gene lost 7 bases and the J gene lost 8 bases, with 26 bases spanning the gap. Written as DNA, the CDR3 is TGTGCCAGCACCCGTTGGGGGCTGGCGACTGCACCTGGGGAGCTGTTTTTT. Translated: CASTRWGLATAPGELFF. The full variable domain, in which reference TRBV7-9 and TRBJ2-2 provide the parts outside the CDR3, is DTGVSQNPRHKITKRGQNVTFRCDPISEHNRLYWYRQTLGQGPEFLTYFQNEAQLEKSRLLSDRFSAERPKGSFSTLEIQRTEQGDSAMYLCASTRWGLATAPGELFFGEGSRLTVL.

The CDR3 DNA follows: TGTGCCAGCAGAACAGGACCTGAAGCTTTCTTT. This encodes CASRTGPEAFF. The genes are TRBV28 and TRBJ1-1; possible D gene TRBD1, 5 bases. Between the trimmed V and J ends, which lost 6 bases and 6 bases, there was a span of 8 bases. Germline V CDR1 and CDR2: MDHEN, SYDVKM. The CDR3 consists of 11 residues.

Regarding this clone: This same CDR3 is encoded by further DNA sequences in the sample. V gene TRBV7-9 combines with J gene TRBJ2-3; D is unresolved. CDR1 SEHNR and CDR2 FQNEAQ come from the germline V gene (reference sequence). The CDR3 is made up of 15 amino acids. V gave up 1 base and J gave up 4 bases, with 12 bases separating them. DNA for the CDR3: TGTGCCAGCAGCTTAGAAGGCGGCGCCGCAGATACGCAGTATTTT. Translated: CASSLEGGAADTQYF.

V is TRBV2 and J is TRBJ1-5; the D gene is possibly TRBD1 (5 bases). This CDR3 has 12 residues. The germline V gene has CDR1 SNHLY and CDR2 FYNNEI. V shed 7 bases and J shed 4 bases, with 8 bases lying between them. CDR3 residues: CASKKGNQPQHF. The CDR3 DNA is TGTGCCAGCAAAAAGGGGAATCAGCCCCAGCATTTT. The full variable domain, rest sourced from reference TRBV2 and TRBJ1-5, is EPEVTQTPSHQVTQMGQEVILRCVPISNHLYFYWYRQILGQKVEFLVSFYNNEISEKSEIFDDQFSVERPDGSNFTLKIRSTKLEDSAMYFCASKKGNQPQHFGDGTRLSIL.

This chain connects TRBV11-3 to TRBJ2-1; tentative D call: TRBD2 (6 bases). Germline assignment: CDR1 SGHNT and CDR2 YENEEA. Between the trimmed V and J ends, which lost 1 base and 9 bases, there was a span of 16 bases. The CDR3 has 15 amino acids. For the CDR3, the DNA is TGTGCCAGCAGCTTAGGGCAGGGACTCCCAATTGAGCAGTTCTTC. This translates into CASSLGQGLPIEQFF.

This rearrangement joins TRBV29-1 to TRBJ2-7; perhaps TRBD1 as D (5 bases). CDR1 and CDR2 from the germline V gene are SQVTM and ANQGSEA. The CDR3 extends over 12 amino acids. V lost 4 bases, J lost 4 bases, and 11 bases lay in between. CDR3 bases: TGCAGCGTTGTGCAAGGGGCTTACGAGCAGTACTTC. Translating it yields CSVVQGAYEQYF.

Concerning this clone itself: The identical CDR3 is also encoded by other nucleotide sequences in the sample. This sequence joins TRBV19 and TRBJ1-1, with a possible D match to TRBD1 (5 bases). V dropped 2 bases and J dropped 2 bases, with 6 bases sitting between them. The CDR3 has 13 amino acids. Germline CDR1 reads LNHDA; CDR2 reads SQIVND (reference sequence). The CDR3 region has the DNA TGTGCCAGTAGTATACAGGGCAACACTGAAGCTTTCTTT. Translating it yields CASSIQGNTEAFF.

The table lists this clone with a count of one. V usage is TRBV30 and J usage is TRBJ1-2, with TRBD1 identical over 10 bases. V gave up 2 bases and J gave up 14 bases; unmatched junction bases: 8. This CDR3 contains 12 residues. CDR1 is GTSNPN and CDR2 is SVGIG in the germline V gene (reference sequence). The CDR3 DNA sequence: TGTGCCTGGAGTACGAGACAGGGGGCGCGGACCTTC. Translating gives CAWSTRQGARTF.

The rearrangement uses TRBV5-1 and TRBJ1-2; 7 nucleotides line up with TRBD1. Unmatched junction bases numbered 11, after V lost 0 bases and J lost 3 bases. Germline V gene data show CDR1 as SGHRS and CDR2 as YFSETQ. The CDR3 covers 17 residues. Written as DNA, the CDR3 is TGCGCCAGCAGCTTGGCCAGAGGGGGCGCGTCCGACTATGGCTACACCTTC. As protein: CASSLARGGASDYGYTF.

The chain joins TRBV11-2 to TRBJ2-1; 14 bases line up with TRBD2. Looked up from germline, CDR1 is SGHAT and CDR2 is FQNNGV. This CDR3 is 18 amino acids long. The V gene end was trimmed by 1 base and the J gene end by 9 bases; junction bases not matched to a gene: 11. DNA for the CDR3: TGTGCCAGCAGCTTAGGGGACAGACTAGCGGGGGGGCACGCTGAGCAGTTCTTC. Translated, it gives CASSLGDRLAGGHAEQFF. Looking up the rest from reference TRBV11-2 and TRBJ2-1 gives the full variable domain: EAGVAQSPRYKIIEKRQSVAFWCNPISGHATLYWYQQILGQGPKLLIQFQNNGVVDDSQLPKDRFSAERLKGVDSTLKIQPAKLEDSAVYLCASSLGDRLAGGHAEQFFGPGTRLTVL.

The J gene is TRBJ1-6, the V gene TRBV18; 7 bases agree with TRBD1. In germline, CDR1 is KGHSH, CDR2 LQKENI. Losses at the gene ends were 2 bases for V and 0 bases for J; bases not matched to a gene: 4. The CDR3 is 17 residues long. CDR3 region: CASSPGTAISYNSPLHF. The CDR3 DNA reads TGTGCCAGCTCACCAGGGACAGCCATCTCCTATAATTCACCCCTCCACTTT.

CDR3 residues: CASTRGINTDTQYF. CDR3 DNA sequence: TGTGCCAGTACCCGGGGGATAAACACAGATACGCAGTATTTT. The chain employs TRBV19 and TRBJ2-3, with D perhaps TRBD2 (6 bases). Trimming pared 7 bases from V and 2 bases from J, leaving 13 bases between. This CDR3 spans 14 amino acids. CDR1 is LNHDA, CDR2 SQIVND, per germline (reference sequence).

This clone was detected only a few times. The CDR3 coding sequence is TGTGCCAGCAGTCCGCGACAGGGTAATTCACCCCTCCACTTT. This sequence encodes CASSPRQGNSPLHF. The chain is built from TRBV6-5 and TRBJ1-6; 7 bases are a match to TRBD1. Losses at the gene ends were 5 bases for V and 6 bases for J; bases not matched to a gene: 4. Germline CDR1 and CDR2: MNHEY and SVGAGI. The CDR3 has 14 amino acids.

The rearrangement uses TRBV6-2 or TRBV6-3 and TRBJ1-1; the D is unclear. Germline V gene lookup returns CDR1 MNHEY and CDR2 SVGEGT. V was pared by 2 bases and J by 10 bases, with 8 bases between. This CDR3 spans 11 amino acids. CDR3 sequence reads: CASSYVGGAFF. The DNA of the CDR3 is TGTGCCAGCAGTTACGTAGGAGGAGCTTTCTTT.

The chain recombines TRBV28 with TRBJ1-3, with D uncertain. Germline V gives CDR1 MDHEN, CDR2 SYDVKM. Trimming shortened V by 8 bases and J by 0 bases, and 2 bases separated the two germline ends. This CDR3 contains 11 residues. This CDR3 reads CASHSGNTIYF. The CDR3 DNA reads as TGTGCCAGCCACTCTGGAAACACCATATATTTT. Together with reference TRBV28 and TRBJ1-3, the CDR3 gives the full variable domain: DVKVTQSSRYLVKRTGEKVFLECVQDMDHENMFWYRQDPGLGLRLIYFSYDVKMKEKGDIPEGYSVSREKKERFSLILESASTNQTSMYLCASHSGNTIYFGEGSWLTVV.

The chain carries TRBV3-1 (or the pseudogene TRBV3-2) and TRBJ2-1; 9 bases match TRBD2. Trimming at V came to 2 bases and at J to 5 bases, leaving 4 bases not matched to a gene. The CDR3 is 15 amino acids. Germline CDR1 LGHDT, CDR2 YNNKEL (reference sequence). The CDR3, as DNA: TGTGCCAGCAGCCAAAGGCCTAGCGGGAACAATGAGCAGTTCTTC. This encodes CASSQRPSGNNEQFF.